The 8 T cell receptor beta chains listed next were all sequenced from one sample in a study of T-cell memory formation after mild COVID-19. Each CDR3 protein gets one entry after TCRdb re-called the 5' RACE reads with MiXCR. In the table there are hundreds of thousands of distinct CDR3 sequences, about 22% of which are singletons. What was sequenced was PBMCs or a T cell subset sorted from them (not recorded which). All receptors come from an adult woman who had mild COVID-19 (a few samples of this study predate the infection). Cell type and time point are not known.

The sample holds a few counts of this clonotype. The CDR3 DNA reads TGTGCCAGCAGCGTCCGACTAGCGGGAGCCGCCGGGGAGCTGTTTTTT. This codes for CASSVRLAGAAGELFF. This chain connects TRBV9 to TRBJ2-2; 12 positions match TRBD2. This CDR3 spans 16 amino acids. The germline gives CDR1 SGDLS, CDR2 YYNGEE. The trim removed 2 bases at V and 6 bases at J, leaving 5 bases unmatched.

The rearrangement links TRBV7-8 to TRBJ1-4, with D unclear. V lost 3 bases and J 0 bases, leaving 11 bases between the germline ends. This CDR3 has 16 residues. Per the germline V gene, CDR1 is SGHVS and CDR2 is FQNEAQ. The CDR3 nucleotides are TGTGCCAGCAGCTTTTACCGTTTTGCAACTAATGAAAAACTGTTTTTT. Translation: CASSFYRFATNEKLFF.

In nucleotides, the CDR3 is TGTGCCAGCAGCTTAAGGGACATGACTAATGAAAAACTGTTTTTT. Translated: CASSLRDMTNEKLFF. The chain recombines TRBV4-2 with TRBJ1-4; perhaps TRBD1 as D (6 bases). The CDR3 runs to 15 residues. V was pared by 5 bases and J by 2 bases, with 12 bases between. Germline V gives CDR1 LGHNA, CDR2 YNFKEQ.

The chain joins TRBV7-2 to TRBJ2-2; D gene unclear. Trimming removed 2 bases from V and 4 bases from J, with 11 bases in between. The V gene's germline CDR1 is SGHTA and CDR2 FQGNSA. The CDR3 has 15 amino acids. The CDR3 is CASSLNDRVTGELFF. The CDR3 DNA is TGTGCCAGCAGCTTAAATGACCGGGTCACCGGGGAGCTGTTTTTT.

The sample holds a few counts of this clonotype. The chain is built from TRBV12-3 or TRBV12-4 and TRBJ1-5; tentatively, D is TRBD1 (6 bases). The CDR3 loop spans 14 amino acids. Trimming cost V 7 bases and J 5 bases, with 15 bases left between them. The CDR3 bases are TGTGCCAGCACCATACAGGGAATAGATCAGCCCCAGCATTTT. It codes for CASTIQGIDQPQHF.

The rearrangement joins TRBV7-2 to TRBJ2-5; TRBD2 is a possible D gene (5 bases). V shed 4 bases and J shed 0 bases, with 12 bases lying between them. This CDR3 is 15 amino acids long. The germline CDR1 and CDR2 sequences are SGHTA and FQGNSA. The CDR3 DNA follows: TGTGCCAGCAGCTCCAGCCGGGGATACCAAGAGACCCAGTACTTC. Protein product: CASSSSRGYQETQYF.

This clonotype was detected a few times. V gene TRBV25-1 combines with J gene TRBJ2-5, with a tentative D call TRBD2 (7 bases). Trimming took off 7 bases at V and 5 bases at J, with 14 bases between the two ends. CDR1 and CDR2 (germline): MGHDK, SYGVNS. The CDR3 has 13 amino acids. CDR3 coding DNA: TGTGCCAGCACCGACGGGGGGCTGGAGACCCAGTACTTC. Translation: CASTDGGLETQYF.

J is TRBJ2-6 and V is TRBV20-1; unclear D gene. This CDR3 is 14 amino acids long. The germline V gene has CDR1 DFQATT and CDR2 SNEGSKA (reference sequence). V lost 3 bases to trimming and J lost 0 bases, with 6 bases between them. The DNA of the CDR3 is TGCAGTGCTAGCAGTCTCTCTGGGGCCAACGTCCTGACTTTC. Translating it yields CSASSLSGANVLTF.